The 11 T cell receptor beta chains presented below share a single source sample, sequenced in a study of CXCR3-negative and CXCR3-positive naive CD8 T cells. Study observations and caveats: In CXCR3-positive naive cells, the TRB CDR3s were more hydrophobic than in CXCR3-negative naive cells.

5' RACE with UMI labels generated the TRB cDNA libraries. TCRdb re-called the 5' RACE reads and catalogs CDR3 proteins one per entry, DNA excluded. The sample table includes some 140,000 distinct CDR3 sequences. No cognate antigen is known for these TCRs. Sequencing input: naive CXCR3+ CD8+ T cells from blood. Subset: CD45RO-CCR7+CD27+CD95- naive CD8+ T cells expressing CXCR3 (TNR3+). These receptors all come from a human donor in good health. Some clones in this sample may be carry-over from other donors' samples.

The CDR3 sequence: CATSRDGEQALGEQYF. V gene TRBV15 combines with J gene TRBJ2-7; TCRdb reports TRBD2, a call that lacks DNA to check it against. The CDR3 has 16 residues. The germline V gene has CDR1 LNHNV and CDR2 YYDKDF (reference sequence).

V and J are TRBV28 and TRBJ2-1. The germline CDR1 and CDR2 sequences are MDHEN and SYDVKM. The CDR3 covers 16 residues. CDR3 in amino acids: CASSLFHRTYHNEQFF.

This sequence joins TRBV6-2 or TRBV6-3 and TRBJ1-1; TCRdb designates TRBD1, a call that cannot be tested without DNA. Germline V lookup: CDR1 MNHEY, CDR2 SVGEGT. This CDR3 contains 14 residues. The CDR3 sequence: CASSYVGAYTEAFF.

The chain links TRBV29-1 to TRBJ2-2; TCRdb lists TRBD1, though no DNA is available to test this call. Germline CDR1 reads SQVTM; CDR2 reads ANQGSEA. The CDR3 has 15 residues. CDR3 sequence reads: CSVEGTRANTGELFF.

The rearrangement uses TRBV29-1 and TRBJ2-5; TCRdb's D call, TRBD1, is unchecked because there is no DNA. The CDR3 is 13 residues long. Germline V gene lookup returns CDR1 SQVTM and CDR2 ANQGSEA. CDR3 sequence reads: CSVAGGYQETQYF.

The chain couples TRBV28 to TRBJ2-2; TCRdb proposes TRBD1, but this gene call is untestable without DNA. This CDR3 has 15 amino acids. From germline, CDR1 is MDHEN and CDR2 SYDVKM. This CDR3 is CASSFDRANTGELFF.

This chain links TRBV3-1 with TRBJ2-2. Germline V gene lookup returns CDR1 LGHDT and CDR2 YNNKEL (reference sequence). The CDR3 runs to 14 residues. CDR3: CASSQDSMNGELFF.

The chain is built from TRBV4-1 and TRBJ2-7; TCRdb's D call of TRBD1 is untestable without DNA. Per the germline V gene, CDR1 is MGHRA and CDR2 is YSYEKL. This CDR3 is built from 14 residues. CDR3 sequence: CASSRTTGSYEQYF.

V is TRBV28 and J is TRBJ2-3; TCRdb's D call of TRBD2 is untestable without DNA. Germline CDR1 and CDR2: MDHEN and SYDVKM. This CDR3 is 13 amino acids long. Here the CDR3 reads CASGLAGADTQYF.

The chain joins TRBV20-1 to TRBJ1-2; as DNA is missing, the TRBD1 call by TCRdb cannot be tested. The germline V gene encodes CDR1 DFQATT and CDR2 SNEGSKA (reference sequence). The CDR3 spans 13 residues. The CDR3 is CSANPGSDYGYTF.

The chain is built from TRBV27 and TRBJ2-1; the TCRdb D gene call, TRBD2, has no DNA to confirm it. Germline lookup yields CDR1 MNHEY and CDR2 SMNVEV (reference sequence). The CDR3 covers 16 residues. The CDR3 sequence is CASSPPGLANIDEQFF.